Sequencing of this TCR beta chain was carried out in a study of glioma-infiltrating T cells after dendritic cell vaccination (dated by TCRdb to the mid-2010s). Notes on the research overall: The cohort included some 15 glioblastoma patients drawn from Phase I and II dendritic cell vaccination trials, of whom 9 were newly diagnosed and 6 had recurrent disease. Between the early 2000s and the early 2010s, the patients were given dendritic cell vaccination pulsed with autologous tumor lysate. The vaccine consisted of monocyte-derived dendritic cells cultured about seven days with IL-4 and GM-CSF, then pulsed overnight with autologous tumor lysate. Patients received three intradermal dendritic cell vaccine injections at biweekly intervals in the arm below the axilla. In glioblastoma patients vaccinated with dendritic cells, deep sequencing of TCR beta CDR3 regions served to measure the amount of tumor-infiltrating lymphocytes and to compare repertoires between tumor and blood. Survival after dendritic cell vaccination was correlated with TCR sequencing metrics, including TIL content and tumor-blood repertoire overlap. General findings and caveats noted by the study authors: TCR clonality showed no direct relationship with survival, which suggests that a diverse polyclonal response may be important. The cohort was small and heterogeneous, few patients had complete blood and tumor sets, and even fewer had initial-recurrent tumor pairs. The TCR overlap response model with three groups was called speculative and said to need prospective validation. Longer time to progression and overall survival after dendritic cell vaccination were predicted by higher estimated pretreatment TIL content.

TCRB CDR3 regions were amplified from approximately 2 ug genomic DNA, or all available DNA if less, using the immunoSEQ assay. The multiplex PCR employed 60 forward primers targeting TCR V beta segments and 13 reverse primers targeting J beta segments. Synthetic control templates were spiked into each sample at limiting dilution to estimate reads per starting template. Reads of 87 bp were generated by sequencing on the Illumina HiSeq System. On the authors' methods: PCR and sequencing errors were removed by a nearest neighbor algorithm that merged closely related sequences. TCR overlap was measured as the percentage of unique tumor TCR beta sequences also present in the same patient's peripheral blood. TCRdb took this table from immuneACCESS and kept in-frame rearrangements with V and J called. Such tables lack part of the clones; where checked against another copy, unresolved V genes explain under half of the gap, and the rest is unexplained. V and J calls and clone size are given by that table; D and trimming were obtained from the DNA. Present in this sample are under 130,000 clones, roughly 79% of which were seen just once. The ten largest account for approximately 12% of the sample.

As to this clone: This receptor's antigen is unknown. Per-nucleotide qualities are absent, and no much larger clonotype sits a single base away.

Selection of patients required sufficient residual fresh-frozen tumor tissue and over two years of available survival data. None of the glioblastoma patients carried an isocitrate dehydrogenase mutation, although molecular status otherwise varied. PBMC collection took place before vaccination, two weeks after the third vaccination, and at tumor progression if progression occurred. The Qiagen DNeasy Blood extraction Kit was used to extract genomic DNA. V is shortened by 0 bases, J by 7 bases, and the region joining them spans 15 bases. Its CDR3 holds 14 amino acids, cysteine through phenylalanine. Here the CDR3 DNA is all that survives: 42 bases in frame from base 1. As encoded in the germline V gene (reference sequence), CDR1 is GTSNPN while CDR2 is SVGIG.

The clonotype originates from a human donor with glioblastoma. The source was blood, collected before dendritic cell vaccination. Here the chain combines TRBV30 and TRBJ1-1; TRBD1 is a possible D gene, resting on 6 matching bases. The encoded CDR3 is CAWSVTLGADEAFF. The DNA is as follows: TGTGCCTGGAGTGTAACGTTGGGGGCGGATGAAGCTTTCTTT.